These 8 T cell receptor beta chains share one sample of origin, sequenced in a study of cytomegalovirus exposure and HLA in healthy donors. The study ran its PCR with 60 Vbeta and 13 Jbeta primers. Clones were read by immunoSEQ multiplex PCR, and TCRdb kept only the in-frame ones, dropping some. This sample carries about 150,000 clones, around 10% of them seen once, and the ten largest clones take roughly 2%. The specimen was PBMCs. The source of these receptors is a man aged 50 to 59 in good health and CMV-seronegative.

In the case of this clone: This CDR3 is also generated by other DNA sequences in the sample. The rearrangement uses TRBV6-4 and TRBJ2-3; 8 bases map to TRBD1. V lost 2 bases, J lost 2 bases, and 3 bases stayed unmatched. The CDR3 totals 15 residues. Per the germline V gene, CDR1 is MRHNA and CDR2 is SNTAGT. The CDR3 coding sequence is TGTGCCAGCAGTGACGGGACAGGCTCCACAGATACGCAGTATTTT. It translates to CASSDGTGSTDTQYF.

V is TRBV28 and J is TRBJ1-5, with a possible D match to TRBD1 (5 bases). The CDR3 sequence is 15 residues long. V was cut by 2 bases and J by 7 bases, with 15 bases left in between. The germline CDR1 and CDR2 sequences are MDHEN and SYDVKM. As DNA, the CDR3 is TGTGCCAGCAGTTTAAATTTCGGGGGGTACCAGCCCCAGCATTTT. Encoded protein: CASSLNFGGYQPQHF.

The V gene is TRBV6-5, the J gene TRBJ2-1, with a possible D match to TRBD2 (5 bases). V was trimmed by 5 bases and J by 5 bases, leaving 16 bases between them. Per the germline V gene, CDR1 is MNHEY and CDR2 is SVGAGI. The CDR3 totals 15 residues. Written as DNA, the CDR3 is TGTGCCAGCAGTCGCCAACTAGTCTCGGACAATGAGCAGTTCTTC. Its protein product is CASSRQLVSDNEQFF.

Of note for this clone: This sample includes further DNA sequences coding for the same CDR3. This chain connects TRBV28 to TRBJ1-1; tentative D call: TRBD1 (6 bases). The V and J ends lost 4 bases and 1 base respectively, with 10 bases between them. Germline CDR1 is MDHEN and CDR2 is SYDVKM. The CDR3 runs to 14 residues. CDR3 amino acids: CASSSPGQNTEAFF. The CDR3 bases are TGTGCCAGCAGTTCTCCGGGACAGAACACTGAAGCTTTCTTT.

The CDR3 is CASSFGQGFYEQYF. DNA for the CDR3: TGTGCCAGTAGTTTCGGACAGGGTTTCTACGAGCAGTACTTC. This chain connects TRBV19 to TRBJ2-7, with 8 bases fitting TRBD1. The CDR3 length is 14 residues. Germline-derived CDR1 and CDR2 are LNHDA and SQIVND (reference sequence). V shed 5 bases, J shed 3 bases, and the junction held 6 bases outside the gene matches.

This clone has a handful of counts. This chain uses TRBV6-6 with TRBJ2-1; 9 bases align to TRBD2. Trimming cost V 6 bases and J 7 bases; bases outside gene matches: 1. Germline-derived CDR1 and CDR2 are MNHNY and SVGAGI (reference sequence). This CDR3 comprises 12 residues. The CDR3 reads CASRTSGNEQFF. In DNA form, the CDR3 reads TGTGCCAGCAGGACTAGCGGAAATGAGCAGTTCTTC.

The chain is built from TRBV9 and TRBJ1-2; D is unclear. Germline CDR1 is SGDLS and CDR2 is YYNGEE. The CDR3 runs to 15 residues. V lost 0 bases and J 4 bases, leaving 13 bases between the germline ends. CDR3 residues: CASSVATGGVYGYTF. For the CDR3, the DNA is TGTGCCAGCAGCGTAGCTACCGGAGGAGTCTATGGCTACACCTTC.

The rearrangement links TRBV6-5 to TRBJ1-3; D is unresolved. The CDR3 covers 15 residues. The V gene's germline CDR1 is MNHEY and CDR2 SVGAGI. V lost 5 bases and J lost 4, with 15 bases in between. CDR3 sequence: CASSRGETGGNTIYF. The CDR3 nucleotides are TGTGCCAGCAGTCGTGGGGAGACGGGCGGAAACACCATATATTTT.